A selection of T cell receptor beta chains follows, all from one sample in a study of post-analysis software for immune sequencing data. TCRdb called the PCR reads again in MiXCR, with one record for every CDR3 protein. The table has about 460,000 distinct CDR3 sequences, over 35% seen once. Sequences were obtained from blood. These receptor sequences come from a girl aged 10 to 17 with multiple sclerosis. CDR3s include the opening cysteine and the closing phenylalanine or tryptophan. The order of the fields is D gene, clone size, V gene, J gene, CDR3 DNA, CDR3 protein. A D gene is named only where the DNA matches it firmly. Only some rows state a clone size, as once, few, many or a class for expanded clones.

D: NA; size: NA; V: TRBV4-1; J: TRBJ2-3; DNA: TGCGCCAGCAGCCAGCCCCGGTCGGGGTGGGGAGATACGCAGTATTTT; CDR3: CASSQPRSGWGDTQYF
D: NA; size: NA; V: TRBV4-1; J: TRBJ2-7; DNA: TGCGCCAGCAGCCAAGAAGCGAGGGAGGTGTACGAGCAGTACTTC; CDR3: CASSQEAREVYEQYF
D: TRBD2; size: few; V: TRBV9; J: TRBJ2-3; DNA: TGTGCCAGCAGCGTAGGAGCGGGAGGCGTCACAGATACGCAGTATTTT; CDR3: CASSVGAGGVTDTQYF
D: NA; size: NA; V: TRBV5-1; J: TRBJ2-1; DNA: TGCGCCAGCAGCCAGGGCGATGAGCAGTTCTTC; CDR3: CASSQGDEQFF
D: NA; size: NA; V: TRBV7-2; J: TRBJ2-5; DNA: TGTGCCAGCAACTTAGGAGAGACCCAGTACTTC; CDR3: CASNLGETQYF
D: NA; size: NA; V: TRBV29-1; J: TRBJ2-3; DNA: TGCAGCGTTTCCCCCTTATTGGCAGATACGCAGTATTTT; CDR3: CSVSPLLADTQYF
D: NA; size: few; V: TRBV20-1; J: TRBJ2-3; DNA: TGCAGTGCTAGATCAACAGGTCCCTCCACAGATACGCAGTATTTT; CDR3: CSARSTGPSTDTQYF
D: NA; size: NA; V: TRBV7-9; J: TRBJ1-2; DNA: TGTGCCAGCAGCGATACCGATGATTGGACCTATGGCTACACCTTC; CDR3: CASSDTDDWTYGYTF
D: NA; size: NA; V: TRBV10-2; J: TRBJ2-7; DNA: TGCGCCAGCAGTGAGAGGTTGGCCATCTACGAGCAGTACTTC; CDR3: CASSERLAIYEQYF
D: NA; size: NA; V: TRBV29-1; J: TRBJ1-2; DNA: TGCAGCGCACCCAATGGGGGGCATTATGGCTACACCTTC; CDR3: CSAPNGGHYGYTF
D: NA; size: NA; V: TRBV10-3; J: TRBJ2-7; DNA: TGTGCCATCAGTGAGTCTGGCAGCTCCTACGAGCAGTACTTC; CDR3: CAISESGSSYEQYF
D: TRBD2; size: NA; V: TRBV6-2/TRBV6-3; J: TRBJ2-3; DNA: TGTGCCCTAGCGGGAGGGCCCGCAGATACGCAGTATTTT; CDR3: CALAGGPADTQYF
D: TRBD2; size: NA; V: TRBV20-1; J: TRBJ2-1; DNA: TGCAGTGTTACTAGCGGGAGACTCAATGAGCAGTTCTTC; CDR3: CSVTSGRLNEQFF
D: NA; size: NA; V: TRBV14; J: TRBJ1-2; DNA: TGTGCCAGCAGCCAAGATCGGTTCGGACAGTCCTATGGCTACACCTTC; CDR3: CASSQDRFGQSYGYTF
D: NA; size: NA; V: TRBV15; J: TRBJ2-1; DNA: TGTGCCACCAGCAGAGATTACCCGGGGAGTGAGCAGTTCTTC; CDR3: CATSRDYPGSEQFF
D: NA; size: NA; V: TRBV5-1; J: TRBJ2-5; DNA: TGCGCCAGCAGCTTCCTGGAAGAGACCCAGTACTTC; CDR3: CASSFLEETQYF
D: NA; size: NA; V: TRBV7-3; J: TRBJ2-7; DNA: TGTGCCAGCAGCTTAGAGCGGACCTACGAGCAGTACTTC; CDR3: CASSLERTYEQYF
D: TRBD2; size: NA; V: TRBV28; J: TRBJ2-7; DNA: TGTGCCAGCAGTTTACTCCTAGCGGGTGGGGCCCCCGAGCAGTACTTC; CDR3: CASSLLLAGGAPEQYF
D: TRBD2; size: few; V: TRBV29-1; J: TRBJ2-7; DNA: TGCAGCGTTGAAAGACCGGGAGGCTCCTACGAGCAGTACTTC; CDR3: CSVERPGGSYEQYF
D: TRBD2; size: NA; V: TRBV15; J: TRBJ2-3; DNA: TGTGCCACCAGCAGAGTGGTTGCGGGAGCGACGCAGTATTTT; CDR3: CATSRVVAGATQYF
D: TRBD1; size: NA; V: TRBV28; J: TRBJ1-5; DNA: TGTGCCAGCAGGCCACCTGGACAGGGTGGTAATCAGCCCCAGCATTTT; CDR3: CASRPPGQGGNQPQHF
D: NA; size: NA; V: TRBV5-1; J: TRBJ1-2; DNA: TGCGCCAGCAGCTTGGGAACCGGGTCGGTTGGTGGCTACACCTTC; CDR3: CASSLGTGSVGGYTF
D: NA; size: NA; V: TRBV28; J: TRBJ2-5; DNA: TGTGCCAGCAGTTTAGAAGGGGATGAGCAGTACTTC; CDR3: CASSLEGDEQYF
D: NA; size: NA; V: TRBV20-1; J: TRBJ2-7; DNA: TGCAGTGCGCCGGACAGGGAGGGTCTGTACGAGCAGTACTTC; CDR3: CSAPDREGLYEQYF
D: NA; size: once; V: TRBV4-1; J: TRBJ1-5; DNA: TGCGCCAGCAGCCAAGAGAGAAGCAGGGGACTACGTCAGCCCCAGCATTTT; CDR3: CASSQERSRGLRQPQHF
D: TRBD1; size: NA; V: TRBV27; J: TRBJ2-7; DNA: TGTGCCAGCAGTTTATCGGGCCGACAGGGGGCAAGGACCTACGAGCAGTACTTC; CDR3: CASSLSGRQGARTYEQYF
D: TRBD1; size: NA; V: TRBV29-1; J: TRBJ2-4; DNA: TGCGGCGTTGAAGATAAGGGACAGGGGTTTGCCAAAAACATTCAGTACTTC; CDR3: CGVEDKGQGFAKNIQYF
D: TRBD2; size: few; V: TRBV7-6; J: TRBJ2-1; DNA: TGTGCCAGCAGCCGGACTAGCGATGGGTATACCTACAATGAGCAGTTCTTC; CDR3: CASSRTSDGYTYNEQFF
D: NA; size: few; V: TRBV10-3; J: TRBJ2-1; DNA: TGTGCCATCAGTGTGGGGGCTTACAATGAGCAGTTCTTC; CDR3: CAISVGAYNEQFF
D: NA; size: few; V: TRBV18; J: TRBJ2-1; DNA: TGTGCCAGCTCACCGTTCTACAATGAGCAGTTCTTC; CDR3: CASSPFYNEQFF
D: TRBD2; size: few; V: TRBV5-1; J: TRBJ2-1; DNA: TGCGCCAGCAGCGTCGGGACTAGCGGGAGAAATGAGCAGTTCTTC; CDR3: CASSVGTSGRNEQFF
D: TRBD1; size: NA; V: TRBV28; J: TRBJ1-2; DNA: TGTGCCAGCAGACAGACAGGGTGGTCTGGCTACACCTTC; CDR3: CASRQTGWSGYTF
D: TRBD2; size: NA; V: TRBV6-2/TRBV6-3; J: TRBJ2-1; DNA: TGTGCCAGCCACGGGAGGCTAAACTACAATGAGCAGTTCTTC; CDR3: CASHGRLNYNEQFF
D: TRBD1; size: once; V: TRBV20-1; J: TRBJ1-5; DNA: TGCAGTGCTAGAGGGCTTACGACAGGGTCAAATCAGCCCCAGCATTTT; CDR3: CSARGLTTGSNQPQHF
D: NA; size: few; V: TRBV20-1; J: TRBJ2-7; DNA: TGCAGTGCTAGTGGGGCAGCCTACGAGCAGTACTTC; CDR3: CSASGAAYEQYF
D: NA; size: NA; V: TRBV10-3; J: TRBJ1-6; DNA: TGTGCCATCAGAGGTGACAGCGATTCACCCCCCCACTTT; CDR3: CAIRGDSDSPPHF
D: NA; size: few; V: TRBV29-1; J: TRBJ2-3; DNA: TGCAGCGCCGACGAGGGACACTTAACCCCGCAGTATTTT; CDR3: CSADEGHLTPQYF
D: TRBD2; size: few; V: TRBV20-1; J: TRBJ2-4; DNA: TGCAGTGCTAGAGGACTAGCGATAGCCAAAAACATTCAGTACTTC; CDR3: CSARGLAIAKNIQYF
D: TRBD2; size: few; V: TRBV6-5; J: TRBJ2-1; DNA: TGTGCCAGCAGTTACGGAGCGGGAGCCCCCAATGAGCAGTTCTTC; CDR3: CASSYGAGAPNEQFF
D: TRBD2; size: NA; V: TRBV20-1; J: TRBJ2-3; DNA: TGCAGTGCTCCCGGACCAGCGGGAGGTGGAGATACGCAGTATTTT; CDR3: CSAPGPAGGGDTQYF
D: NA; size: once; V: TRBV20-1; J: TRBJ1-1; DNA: TGCAGTGCCTGGGTGCCGTACACTGAAGCTTTCTTT; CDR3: CSAWVPYTEAFF
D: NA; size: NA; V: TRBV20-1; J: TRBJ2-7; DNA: TGCAGTGCTAGCCACCGCGGAACCTACGAGCAGTACTTC; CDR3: CSASHRGTYEQYF
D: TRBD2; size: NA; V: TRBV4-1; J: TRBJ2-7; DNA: TGCGCCAGCAGCCAAGAAGCGGCGGGAGTGTCCGAGCAGTACTTC; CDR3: CASSQEAAGVSEQYF
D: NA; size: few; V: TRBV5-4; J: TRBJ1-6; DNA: TGTGCCAGCAGCTTGTCTAGGGGCTCCTATAATTCACCCCTCCACTTT; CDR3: CASSLSRGSYNSPLHF
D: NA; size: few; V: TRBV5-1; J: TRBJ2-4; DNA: TGCGCCAGCAGCTCCAGTGATAGCAGGAAAAACATTCAGTACTTC; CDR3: CASSSSDSRKNIQYF
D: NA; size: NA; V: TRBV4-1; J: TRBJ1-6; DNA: TGCGCCAGCAGCCAAGTCGGGAAGGTTCGGGATTCACCCCTCCACTTT; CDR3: CASSQVGKVRDSPLHF
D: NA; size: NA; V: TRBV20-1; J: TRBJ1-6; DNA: TGCAGTGCTAGAGATCCCCAGTCATATTCACCCCTCCACTTT; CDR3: CSARDPQSYSPLHF
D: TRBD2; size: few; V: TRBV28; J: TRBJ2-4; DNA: TGTGCCAGCATCGGCGGGAGGGCCCTCCAAGCCAAAAACATTCAGTACTTC; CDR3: CASIGGRALQAKNIQYF
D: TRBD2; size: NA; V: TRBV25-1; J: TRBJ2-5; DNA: TGTGCCAGCAGTGAAAACCTAGCGGGAGCAGAGACCCAGTACTTC; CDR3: CASSENLAGAETQYF
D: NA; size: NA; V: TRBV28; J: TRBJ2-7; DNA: TGTGCCAGCACCCCACTGAGGGGGCCGGGGGGCTACGAGCAGTACTTC; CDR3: CASTPLRGPGGYEQYF
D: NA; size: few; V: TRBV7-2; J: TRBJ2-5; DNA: TGTGCCACCAAAGACCAACGACTAGTGGAAGAGACCCAGTACTTC; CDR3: CATKDQRLVEETQYF
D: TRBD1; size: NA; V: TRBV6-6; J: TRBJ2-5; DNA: TGTGCCAGCACCGCGGACAGGGACAAGGCCCAAGAGACCCAGTACTTC; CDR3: CASTADRDKAQETQYF
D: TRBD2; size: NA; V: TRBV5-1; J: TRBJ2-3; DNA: TGCGCCAGCAGCCTAGCGGGAGCTAGAAGGGGTTACGCAGATACGCAGTATTTT; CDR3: CASSLAGARRGYADTQYF
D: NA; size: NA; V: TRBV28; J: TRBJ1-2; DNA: TGTGCCAGCAGTTTAGGCGGGACATCCTATGGCTACACCTTC; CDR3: CASSLGGTSYGYTF